Sequencing of this T cell receptor beta chain was carried out in a study of Ad26.COV2.S vaccination and SARS-CoV-2 variants. Overall study: Intramuscular Ad26.COV2.S doses were given once or twice, 56 days apart.

Findings and limits, study-wide: Participants in the vaccine arm had higher spike-specific TCR breadth; placebo recipients had lower.

Profiling relied on immunoSEQ multiplex PCR, and the TCRdb table lists in-frame clones only, not all of them. The data contain around 450,000 clones, roughly 87% of them seen just once; the ten biggest clones take up approximately 1.7%. Concerning this clone: Its antigen is as yet unknown.

The germline CDR1 and CDR2 sequences are MNHEY and SMNVEV (reference sequence). V lost 5 bases to trimming and J lost 6 bases; unmatched junction nucleotides: 5. The CDR3 runs to 16 residues. Treatment noted: around 19 received Ad26.COV2.S at low or high dose, single or two shots; five or six received placebo; per-sample allocation not given. Samples analyzed were those drawn on day 63 after the first vaccine or placebo injection. Specimen: peripheral blood, collected in a trial of Ad26.COV2.S vaccine versus placebo. The chain uses TRBV27 and TRBJ2-2, with 14 bases matching TRBD2. This clonotype was sampled from a person aged 18-65 years who received the Ad26.COV2.S COVID-19 vaccine or a placebo. CDR3 sequence (DNA): TGTGCCAGCAGTCCCCGACTAGCGGGAGGGCCCGGGGAGCTGTTTTTT. It encodes CASSPRLAGGPGELFF.